The rows below give T cell receptor beta chains drawn from one sample of a study of shared clonotypes between healthy human individuals. The method was immunoSEQ multiplex PCR; TCRdb's version includes in-frame clones alone and lacks a portion of them. Seen here are nearly 2 million clones, around 96% observed once, and the top ten hold 1.2%. Sequenced sample: naive CD8+ T cells sorted from blood. Receptors were obtained from a man aged 18-30 years in good health. CDR3s include the opening cysteine and the closing phenylalanine or tryptophan. Each record gives: clone size, J gene, D gene, V gene, CDR3 DNA, CDR3 protein. The D gene is left open where the match is weak. Clone sizes are given selectively: once, few, many, or a class where the clone is expanded.

>-|TRBJ2-5|-|TRBV4-1
TGCGCCAGCAGCCTTACCGGGAGAGGGCAAGAGACCCAGTACTTC
CASSLTGRGQETQYF
>-|TRBJ2-4|TRBD1|TRBV5-6
TGTGCCAGCAGCTTGGGGGACAGGGTAAACATTCAGTACTTC
CASSLGDRVNIQYF
>once|TRBJ2-2|-|TRBV4-1
TGCGCCAGCAGCCAAGTCGCTGGGTTTAGCACCGGGGAGCTGTTTTTT
CASSQVAGFSTGELFF
>-|TRBJ2-2|-|TRBV5-6
TGTGCCAGCAGCTTTACAGGGTCCGGGGAGCTGTTTTTT
CASSFTGSGELFF
>once|TRBJ1-1|TRBD1|TRBV10-2
TGCGCCAGCAGTGACTCGGGACAGGGAGCTTTCTTT
CASSDSGQGAFF
>-|TRBJ2-2|TRBD2|TRBV10-3
TGTGCCATCAGTGAGCCCCTAGCGGGGAGAACCGGGGAGCTGTTTTTT
CAISEPLAGRTGELFF
>-|TRBJ1-6|-|TRBV10-3
TGTGCCATCAGTGATGGGGGCGGATCACCCCTCCACTTT
CAISDGGGSPLHF
>-|TRBJ2-5|-|TRBV7-9
TGTGCCAGCAGCACCAGTTGGCAGGAGTGGGAGACCCAGTACTTC
CASSTSWQEWETQYF
>-|TRBJ2-1|TRBD1|TRBV7-9
TGTGCCAGCAGCTCGGGACAGGGCTACAATGAGCAGTTCTTC
CASSSGQGYNEQFF
>-|TRBJ1-1|-|TRBV5-6
TGTGCCAGCAGCCATGAGGGGACTGAAGCTTTCTTT
CASSHEGTEAFF
>-|TRBJ1-1|-|TRBV27
TGTGCCAGCAGTGTTTGGGAGAACGCTGAAGCTTTCTTT
CASSVWENAEAFF
>once|TRBJ1-1|-|TRBV7-6
TGTGCCAGCAGCTCCTCCGGACAGATAACAATGAACACTGAAGCTTTCTTT
CASSSSGQITMNTEAFF
>-|TRBJ2-7|TRBD1|TRBV2
TGTGCCAGCAGTGTCCATAAGGGGGACAGCTCCTACGAGCAGTACTTC
CASSVHKGDSSYEQYF
>-|TRBJ2-1|TRBD1|TRBV19
TGTGCCAGTAGTATGATTGGACAGGGAGGTTACAATGAGCAGTTCTTC
CASSMIGQGGYNEQFF
>-|TRBJ1-6|-|TRBV11-2
TGTGCCAGCAGCTTAGGGGGAGCTAATCTCAATTCACCCCTCCACTTT
CASSLGGANLNSPLHF
>-|TRBJ1-1|-|TRBV2
TGTGCCAGCAGTGAAGGGAACACTGAAGCTTTCTTT
CASSEGNTEAFF
>once|TRBJ1-5|-|TRBV15
TGTGCCACCAGCAGAGACAGGGACAATCAGCCCCAGCATTTT
CATSRDRDNQPQHF
>-|TRBJ2-1|-|TRBV5-1
TGCGCCAGCAGCCCGGGGTACAATGAGCAGTTCTTC
CASSPGYNEQFF
>-|TRBJ2-7|-|TRBV19
TGTGCCAGTAGTATAACTCCCCTCTACGAGCAGTACTTC
CASSITPLYEQYF
>-|TRBJ2-2|TRBD2|TRBV13
TGTGCCAGCAGCGCGGGACTAGCGGGGGCCCAGTTCCCCGGGGAGCTGTTTTTT
CASSAGLAGAQFPGELFF
>-|TRBJ2-3|TRBD2|TRBV27
TGTGCCAGCAGGTTCATAGCGGGGAATACAGATACGCAGTATTTT
CASRFIAGNTDTQYF
>-|TRBJ2-3|-|TRBV5-1
TGCGCCAGCAGCTTGTCTGCGCACACAGATACGCAGTATTTT
CASSLSAHTDTQYF
>-|TRBJ2-7|-|TRBV4-3
TGCGCCAGCAGCCAAGTTGGCAGCAGCCTCGAGCAGTACTTC
CASSQVGSSLEQYF
>-|TRBJ2-7|TRBD2|TRBV4-1
TGCGCCAGCAGCCATTTTCTAGCGGGAAACGCCGAGCAGTACTTC
CASSHFLAGNAEQYF
>-|TRBJ2-3|TRBD2|TRBV9
TGTGCCAGCAGCGTAGGCGGGAGCAGGGAGGCAGATACGCAGTATTTT
CASSVGGSREADTQYF
>once|TRBJ1-2|TRBD1|TRBV2
TGTGCCAGCAGTGACGTCGGGACAGGGGAGGGTCACGGCTACACCTTC
CASSDVGTGEGHGYTF
>-|TRBJ1-1|-|TRBV19
TGTGCCAGTAGTTCGTTGGGACACCGGAACACTGAAGCTTTCTTT
CASSSLGHRNTEAFF
>-|TRBJ2-1|-|TRBV4-1
TGCGCCTCCGGGACTCCCTTCCTCAATGAGCAGTTCTTC
CASGTPFLNEQFF
>-|TRBJ2-1|-|TRBV14
TGTGCCAGCAGCCAAGATATGACCCCCCTGGGAAATGAGCAGTTCTTC
CASSQDMTPLGNEQFF
>-|TRBJ2-7|TRBD2|TRBV5-6
TGTGCCAGCAGCTTGGAACTAGCGGATTACGAGCAGTACTTC
CASSLELADYEQYF
>-|TRBJ2-6|-|TRBV15
TGTGCCACCAGCAACAGCTCTGGGGCCAACGTCCTGACTTTC
CATSNSSGANVLTF
>once|TRBJ2-7|-|TRBV28
TGTGCCAGCAGTTCTACATACGAGCAGTACTTC
CASSSTYEQYF
>-|TRBJ2-5|TRBD2|TRBV14
TGTGCCAGCAGCCAAGCTATGGGACTAGCGGGAAGAGAGACCCAGTACTTC
CASSQAMGLAGRETQYF
>-|TRBJ1-6|-|TRBV5-4
TGTGCCAGCAGCTTTTTTTTGGGGGATTCACCCCTCCACTTT
CASSFFLGDSPLHF
>once|TRBJ1-4|-|TRBV7-9
TGTGCCAGCAGGTCTAATACGGGACCAAACAATGAAAAACTGTTTTTT
CASRSNTGPNNEKLFF
>-|TRBJ1-1|-|TRBV27
TGTGCCAGCAGTTTGGACCGCCTCGAGGAAGCTTTCTTT
CASSLDRLEEAFF
>-|TRBJ1-1|-|TRBV11-2
TGTGCCAGCTTCGGGGGTGTCGGGGTACAAGGGTATACTGAAGCTTTCTTT
CASFGGVGVQGYTEAFF
>-|TRBJ1-1|-|TRBV28
TGTGCCAGTTTAAACAGGGCATGGGGCACTGAAGCTTTCTTT
CASLNRAWGTEAFF
>-|TRBJ2-7|TRBD1|TRBV6-5
TGTGCCAGCAGTACAACCGGGACAGCCTACGAGCAGTACTTC
CASSTTGTAYEQYF
>-|TRBJ1-3|TRBD1|TRBV10-3
TGTGCCATCAGTGATGGCGACAGGGGGCCTGGAAACACCATATATTTT
CAISDGDRGPGNTIYF
>-|TRBJ1-2|-|TRBV27
TGTGCCAGCAGCCCCAGCCGGGGGCAGATATTCTATGGCTACACCTTC
CASSPSRGQIFYGYTF
>-|TRBJ2-7|-|TRBV6-1
TGTGCCAGCAGGGGGGGACCGAACTACGAGCAGTACTTC
CASRGGPNYEQYF
>-|TRBJ2-5|-|TRBV4-1
TGCGCCAGCAGCCAGAACTTAGGGGGTTGGGAGGAGACCCAGTACTTC
CASSQNLGGWEETQYF
>-|TRBJ2-1|TRBD2|TRBV4-1
TGCGCCAGCAGCCAGCGGGGGGGTTCCTACAATGAGCAGTTCTTC
CASSQRGGSYNEQFF
>-|TRBJ2-1|TRBD1|TRBV5-4
TGTGCCAGCAGTACAGGGGGAGGAGAGCAGTTCTTC
CASSTGGGEQFF
>once|TRBJ2-3|-|TRBV6-5
TGTGCCAGCAGTTACTCAGCCCTGGGGACAGATACGCAGTATTTT
CASSYSALGTDTQYF
>-|TRBJ2-7|-|TRBV4-1
TGCGCCAGCAGCCAAGATAGGGGGGGGCCAGACGAGCAGTACTTC
CASSQDRGGPDEQYF
>-|TRBJ2-7|-|TRBV7-9
TGTGCCAGCAGCCCCCCCCACAGTAGCGAGCAGTACTTC
CASSPPHSSEQYF
>-|TRBJ2-7|-|TRBV30
TGTGCCTGGAGTGCCCAGGGATTCAACGAGCAGTACTTC
CAWSAQGFNEQYF
>-|TRBJ1-1|-|TRBV28
TGTGCCAGCAGCCATAGGGGGGCAATTGAAGCTTTCTTT
CASSHRGAIEAFF